The entry below describes one TCR beta chain. Its antigen remains unknown. Using immunoSEQ multiplex PCR, the repertoire was profiled, and TCRdb retains in-frame clones only, with some absent. The repertoire consists of approximately 25,000 clones, with 85% occurring once and the leading ten covering about half. This sample is part of a study of OX40 agonist ivuxolimab in advanced cancers. Study context: Partial responses were recorded for three patients, including one with hepatocellular carcinoma and two with cutaneous melanoma.

Overall study results and limits: There were, on average, more expanded clones in CD8+ T cells than in CD4+.

Germline-derived CDR1 and CDR2 are LGHNA and YNFKEQ. Trimming at V came to 0 bases and at J to 2 bases, leaving 10 bases not matched to a gene. The length of the CDR3 is 18 residues. The source of this sequence is an adult with an advanced solid tumor such as melanoma, head and neck, liver or kidney cancer. This rearrangement joins TRBV4-2 to TRBJ2-5, with TRBD2 matching 9 bases. Specimen: CD4+ or CD8+ T cells sorted from blood, collected in a trial of the OX40 agonist ivuxolimab. In DNA form, the CDR3 reads TGTGCCAGCAGCCAAGATCCCCGAGCGGGGGGTCTACAAGAGACCCAGTACTTC. Protein product: CASSQDPRAGGLQETQYF.